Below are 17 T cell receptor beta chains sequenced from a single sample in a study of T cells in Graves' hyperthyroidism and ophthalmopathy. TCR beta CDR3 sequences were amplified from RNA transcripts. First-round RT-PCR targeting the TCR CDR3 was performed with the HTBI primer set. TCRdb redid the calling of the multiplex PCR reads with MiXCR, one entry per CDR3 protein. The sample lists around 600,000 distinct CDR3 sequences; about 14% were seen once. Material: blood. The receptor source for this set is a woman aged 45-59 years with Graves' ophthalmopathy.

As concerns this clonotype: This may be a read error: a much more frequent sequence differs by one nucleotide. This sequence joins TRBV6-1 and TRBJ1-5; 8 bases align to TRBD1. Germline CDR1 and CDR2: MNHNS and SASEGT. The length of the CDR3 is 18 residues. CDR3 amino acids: CASMETGTGDYSDQPQHF. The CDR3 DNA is TGTGCCAGCATGGAGACCGGGACAGGTGATTATAGCGATCAGCCCCAGCATTTT.

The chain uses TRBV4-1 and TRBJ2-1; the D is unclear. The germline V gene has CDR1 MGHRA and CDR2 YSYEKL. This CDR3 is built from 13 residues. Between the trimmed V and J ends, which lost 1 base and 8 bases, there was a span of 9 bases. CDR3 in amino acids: CASSQARSDEQFF. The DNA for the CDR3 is TGCGCCAGCAGCCAAGCTAGGAGCGATGAGCAGTTCTTC.

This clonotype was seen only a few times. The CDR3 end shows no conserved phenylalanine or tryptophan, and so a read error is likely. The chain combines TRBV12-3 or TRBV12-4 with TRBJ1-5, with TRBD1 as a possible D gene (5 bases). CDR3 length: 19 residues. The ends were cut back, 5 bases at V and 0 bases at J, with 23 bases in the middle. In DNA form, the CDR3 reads TGTGCCAGCAGTGGGAAGTATCGGACACAAACAGATAGCAATCAGCCCCAGCATCTT. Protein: CASSGKYRTQTDSNQPQHL.

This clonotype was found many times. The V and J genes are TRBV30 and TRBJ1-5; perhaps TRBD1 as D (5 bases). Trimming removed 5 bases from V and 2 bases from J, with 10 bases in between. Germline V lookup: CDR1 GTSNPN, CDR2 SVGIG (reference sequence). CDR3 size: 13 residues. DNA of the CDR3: TGTGCCTGGCAAAGGGGTGGCAATCAGCCCCAGCATTTT. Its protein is CAWQRGGNQPQHF.

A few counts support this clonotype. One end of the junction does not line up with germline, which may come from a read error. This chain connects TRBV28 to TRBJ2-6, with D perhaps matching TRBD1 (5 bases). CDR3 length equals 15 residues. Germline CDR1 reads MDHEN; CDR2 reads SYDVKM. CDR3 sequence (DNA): TGCGCCAGCAGCCAGCAGGGTCCCGGGGCCAACGTCCTGACTTTC. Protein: CASSQQGPGANVLTF.

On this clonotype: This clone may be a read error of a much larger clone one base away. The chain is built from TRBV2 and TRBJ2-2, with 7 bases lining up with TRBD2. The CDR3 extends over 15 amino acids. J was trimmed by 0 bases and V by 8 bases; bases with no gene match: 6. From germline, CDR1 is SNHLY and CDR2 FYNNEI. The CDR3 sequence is CASGSLATNTGELFF. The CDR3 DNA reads TGTGCCAGCGGCTCACTAGCGACGAACACCGGGGAGCTGTTTTTT.

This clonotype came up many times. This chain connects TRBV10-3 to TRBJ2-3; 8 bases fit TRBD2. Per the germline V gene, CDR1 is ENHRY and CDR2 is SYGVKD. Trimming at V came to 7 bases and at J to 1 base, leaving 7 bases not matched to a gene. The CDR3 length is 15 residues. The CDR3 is CAIKRESSGTDTQYF. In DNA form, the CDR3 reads TGTGCCATCAAGCGGGAGAGTAGTGGCACAGATACGCAGTATTTT.

As DNA, the CDR3 is TGCGCCAGCAGCCAGGCAGGGGGGTTAGCTAACTATGGCTACACCTTC. This sequence encodes CASSQAGGLANYGYTF. V usage is TRBV4-3 and J usage is TRBJ1-2, with TRBD1 identical over 7 bases. This CDR3 has 16 amino acids. The germline gives CDR1 LGHNA, CDR2 YSLEER. With 3 bases clipped from V and 0 bases from J, the junction kept 7 bases outside the gene matches.

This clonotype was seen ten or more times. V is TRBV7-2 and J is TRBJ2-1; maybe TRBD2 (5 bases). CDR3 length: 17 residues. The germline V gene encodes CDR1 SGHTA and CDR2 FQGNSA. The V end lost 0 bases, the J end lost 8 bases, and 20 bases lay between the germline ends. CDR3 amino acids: CASSLAFAGINGDEQFF. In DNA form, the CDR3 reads TGTGCCAGCAGCTTAGCTTTCGCCGGGATTAACGGCGATGAGCAGTTCTTC.

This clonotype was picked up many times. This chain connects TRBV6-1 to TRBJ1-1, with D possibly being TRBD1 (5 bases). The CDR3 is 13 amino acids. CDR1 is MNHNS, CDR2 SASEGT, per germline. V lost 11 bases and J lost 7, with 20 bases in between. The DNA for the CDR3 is TGTGCCCGAGGGTCGAGGTGGGGGAATGAAGCTTTCTTT. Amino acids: CARGSRWGNEAFF.

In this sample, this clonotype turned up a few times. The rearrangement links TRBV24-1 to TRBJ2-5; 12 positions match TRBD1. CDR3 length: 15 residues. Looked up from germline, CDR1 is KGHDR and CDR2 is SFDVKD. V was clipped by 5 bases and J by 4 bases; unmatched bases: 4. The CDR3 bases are TGTGCCACCAGTGCCTCGGGACAGGGGGCAGAGACCCAGTACTTC. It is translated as CATSASGQGAETQYF.

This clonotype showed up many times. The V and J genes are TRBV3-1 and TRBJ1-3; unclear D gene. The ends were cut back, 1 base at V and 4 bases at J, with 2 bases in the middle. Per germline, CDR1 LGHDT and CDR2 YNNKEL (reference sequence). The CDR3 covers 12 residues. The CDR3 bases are TGTGCCAGCAGCCAAGTAGGAAACACCATATATTTT. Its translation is CASSQVGNTIYF. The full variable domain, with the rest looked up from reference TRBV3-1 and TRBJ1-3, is DTAVSQTPKYLVTQMGNDKSIKCEQNLGHDTMYWYKQDSKKFLKIMFSYNNKELIINETVPNRFSPKSPDKAHLNLHINSLELGDSAVYFCASSQVGNTIYFGEGSWLTVV.

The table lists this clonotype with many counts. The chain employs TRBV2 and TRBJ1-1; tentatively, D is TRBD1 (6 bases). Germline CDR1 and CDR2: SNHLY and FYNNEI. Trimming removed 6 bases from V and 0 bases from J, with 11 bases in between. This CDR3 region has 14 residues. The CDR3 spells CASRMGQLNTEAFF. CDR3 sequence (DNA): TGTGCCAGCAGAATGGGACAATTGAACACTGAAGCTTTCTTT.

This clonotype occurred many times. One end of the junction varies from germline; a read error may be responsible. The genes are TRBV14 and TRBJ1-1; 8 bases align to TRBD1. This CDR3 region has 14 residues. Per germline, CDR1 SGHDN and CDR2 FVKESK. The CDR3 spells CASSQRTGNAEAFF. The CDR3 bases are TGTGCCAGCAGCCAGCGGACAGGGAACGCTGAAGCTTTCTTT.

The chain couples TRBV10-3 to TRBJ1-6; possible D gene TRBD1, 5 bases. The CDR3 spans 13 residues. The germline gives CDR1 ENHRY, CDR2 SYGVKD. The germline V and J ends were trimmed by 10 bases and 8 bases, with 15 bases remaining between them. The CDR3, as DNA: TGTGCCACCGCGGGGGGAAGAGATTCACCCCTCCACTTT. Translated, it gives CATAGGRDSPLHF.

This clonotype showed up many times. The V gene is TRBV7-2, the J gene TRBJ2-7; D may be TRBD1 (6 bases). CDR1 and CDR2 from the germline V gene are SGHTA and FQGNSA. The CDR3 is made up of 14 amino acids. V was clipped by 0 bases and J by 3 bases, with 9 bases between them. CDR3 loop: CASSLAGTNYEQYF. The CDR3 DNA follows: TGTGCCAGCAGCTTAGCAGGGACAAACTACGAGCAGTACTTC. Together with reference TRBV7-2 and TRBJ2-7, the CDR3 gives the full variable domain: GAGVSQSPSNKVTEKGKDVELRCDPISGHTALYWYRQSLGQGLEFLIYFQGNSAPDKSGLPSDRFSAERTGGSVSTLTIQRTQQEDSAVYLCASSLAGTNYEQYFGPGTRLTVT.

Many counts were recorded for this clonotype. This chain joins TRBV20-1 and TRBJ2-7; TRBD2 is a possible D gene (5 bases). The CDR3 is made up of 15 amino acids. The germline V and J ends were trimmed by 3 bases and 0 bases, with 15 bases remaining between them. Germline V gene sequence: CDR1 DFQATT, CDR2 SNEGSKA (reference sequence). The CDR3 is CSARGSGSISYEQYF. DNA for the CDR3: TGCAGTGCTAGGGGGAGCGGCAGCATCTCCTACGAGCAGTACTTC.